These 16 T cell receptor beta chains were all obtained from the same sample, sequenced in a study of human T cells and chemical hapten exposure. TCRdb ran MiXCR on the RACE reads and lists one entry per CDR3 protein. Among more than 250,000 distinct CDR3 sequences listed, over 8% were seen once. The time point: pre-sensitization, week 0. The treatment denotes: therapeutic diphenylcyclopropenone sensitization with weekly scalp DPC. This specimen was whole blood, taken in connection with sensitization to the hapten diphenylcyclopropenone (DPC). These receptor sequences come from a woman aged 35 to 49 with alopecia areata. Some clones in this sample may be carry-over from other donors' samples.

This chain links TRBV20-1 with TRBJ1-2, with 7 bases fitting TRBD1. The CDR3 runs 12 residues. CDR1 is DFQATT and CDR2 is SNEGSKA in the germline V gene (reference sequence). The CDR3 spells CSAVGQTYGYTF. In DNA, the CDR3 is TGCAGCGCCGTGGGACAGACCTATGGCTACACCTTC.

This clonotype showed up just a few times. The chain couples TRBV6-5 to TRBJ2-7; TRBD2 might be the D (7 bases). Germline lookup yields CDR1 MNHEY and CDR2 SVGAGI. V lost 4 bases to trimming and J lost 4 bases, with 14 bases between them. This CDR3 spans 14 amino acids. In DNA form, the CDR3 reads TGTGCCAGCAGTTTAAGGGGGGGGAAGTACGAGCAGTACTTC. Translated: CASSLRGGKYEQYF.

The V call is TRBV11-3, the J call TRBJ2-3; D gene ambiguous. The V gene lost 5 bases and the J gene lost 0 bases, with 9 bases spanning the gap. In germline, CDR1 is SGHNT, CDR2 YENEEA. CDR3 size: 14 residues. CDR3 region: CASSAMGSTDTQYF. As DNA, the CDR3 is TGTGCCAGCAGCGCAATGGGGAGCACAGATACGCAGTATTTT.

V usage is TRBV7-2 and J usage is TRBJ2-2; no clear D. Germline CDR1 reads SGHTA; CDR2 reads FQGNSA. The length of the CDR3 is 11 residues. V was pared by 8 bases and J by 5 bases, with 6 bases between. Here the CDR3 reads CASGITGELFF. The CDR3 DNA is TGTGCCAGCGGCATTACCGGGGAGCTGTTTTTT.

Only a few counts were recorded for this clonotype. The V gene is TRBV7-2, the J gene TRBJ2-1; 12 positions agree with TRBD2. Germline CDR1 SGHTA, CDR2 FQGNSA. J lost 10 bases, V lost 0 bases, and 1 base had no gene match. This CDR3 has 14 amino acids. Here the CDR3 DNA reads TGTGCCAGCAGCTTAGCCGGACTAGCGGGGGAGCAGTTCTTC. This sequence encodes CASSLAGLAGEQFF.

The rearrangement joins TRBV30 to TRBJ2-5; 7 bases align to TRBD2. CDR3 length equals 15 residues. Germline V gene sequence: CDR1 GTSNPN, CDR2 SVGIG (reference sequence). With V trimmed by 0 bases and J by 2 bases, 6 bases remained unmatched. The CDR3 loop is CAWSVGASGQETQYF. The CDR3 DNA follows: TGTGCCTGGAGTGTAGGAGCTAGCGGACAAGAGACCCAGTACTTC.

This clonotype has just a few counts. The chain uses TRBV18 and TRBJ1-2; D gene ambiguous. The CDR3 length is 14 residues. The V end was cut by 0 bases, the J end by 2 bases, with 7 bases between. From germline, CDR1 is KGHSH and CDR2 LQKENI. CDR3 bases: TGTGCCAGCTCACCACCGGCAGAGAACTATGGCTACACCTTC. As protein: CASSPPAENYGYTF.

The chain is built from TRBV5-1 and TRBJ1-1, with 7 bases fitting TRBD1. Germline V gives CDR1 SGHRS, CDR2 YFSETQ. V trimming: 9 bases; J trimming: 0 bases; junction bases outside the gene matches: 5. This CDR3 has 13 residues. CDR3 DNA: TGCGCCACCAGACAGGGCTTGAACACTGAAGCTTTCTTT. It specifies CATRQGLNTEAFF.

This clonotype occurred many times. J is TRBJ2-3 and V is TRBV29-1; no firm D call. V lost 6 bases and J lost 1, with 5 bases in between. The germline CDR1 and CDR2 sequences are SQVTM and ANQGSEA. The CDR3 runs 11 residues. CDR3 region: CSVFRTDTQYF. The CDR3 coding sequence is TGCAGCGTGTTCCGCACAGATACGCAGTATTTT.

Ten or more counts support this clonotype. J is TRBJ2-7 and V is TRBV6-2 or TRBV6-3; possible D gene TRBD1, 5 bases. The CDR3 spans 13 residues. V was cut by 5 bases and J by 1 base, with 9 bases left in between. Germline-derived CDR1 and CDR2 are MNHEY and SVGEGT. The CDR3 loop is CASSTGISYEQYF. The DNA for the CDR3 is TGTGCCAGCAGTACAGGAATATCCTACGAGCAGTACTTC.

This sequence joins TRBV7-9 and TRBJ1-2; D unclear. This CDR3 is built from 18 residues. Trimming shortened V by 2 bases and J by 3 bases, and 22 bases separated the two germline ends. Germline V gene data show CDR1 as SEHNR and CDR2 as FQNEAQ (reference sequence). The CDR3 sequence is CASSLTRAGLPSDYGYTF. The CDR3 coding sequence is TGTGCCAGCAGCTTAACTCGGGCAGGATTACCCTCGGACTATGGCTACACCTTC. Filled out from reference TRBV7-9 and TRBJ1-2, the complete variable domain reads DTGVSQNPRHKITKRGQNVTFRCDPISEHNRLYWYRQTLGQGPEFLTYFQNEAQLEKSRLLSDRFSAERPKGSFSTLEIQRTEQGDSAMYLCASSLTRAGLPSDYGYTFGSGTRLTVV.

This clonotype occurred many times. This rearrangement joins TRBV11-2 to TRBJ2-1; 7 bases match TRBD1. Trimming at V came to 2 bases and at J to 7 bases, leaving 5 bases not matched to a gene. CDR3 length equals 14 residues. Germline V gene sequence: CDR1 SGHAT, CDR2 FQNNGV. CDR3 residues: CASSLRPQGNEQFF. CDR3 nucleotide sequence: TGTGCCAGCAGCTTACGGCCACAGGGGAATGAGCAGTTCTTC.

The chain links TRBV11-1 to TRBJ2-7; 11 nucleotides align to TRBD2. V lost 5 bases to trimming and J lost 0 bases; unmatched junction nucleotides: 9. The CDR3 has 17 residues. CDR1 is SGHAT and CDR2 is FQDESV in the germline V gene (reference sequence). CDR3 sequence (DNA): TGTGCCAGCAGCCAACGACCGGGACTAGCGGACTCCTACGAGCAGTACTTC. This encodes CASSQRPGLADSYEQYF.

The chain is built from TRBV28 and TRBJ1-1; no definite D call. Germline V lookup: CDR1 MDHEN, CDR2 SYDVKM. This CDR3 is 15 amino acids long. V gave up 2 bases and J gave up 1 base, with 11 bases separating them. The CDR3 sequence is CASSLTEHGNTEAFF. CDR3 nucleotides: TGTGCCAGCAGTTTAACCGAGCACGGGAACACTGAAGCTTTCTTT.

The chain employs TRBV9 and TRBJ2-7; 11 bases are a match to TRBD2. V dropped 3 bases and J dropped 3; count of bases not matched to a gene: 5. This CDR3 comprises 15 residues. Germline assignment: CDR1 SGDLS and CDR2 YYNGEE. Here the CDR3 reads CASSGAGTSGYEQYF. The CDR3 DNA follows: TGTGCCAGCAGCGGGGCCGGGACTAGCGGCTACGAGCAGTACTTC.

V and J are TRBV15 and TRBJ2-7, with 8 bases fitting TRBD2. V lost 1 base and J lost 1; bases outside the gene matches: 6. CDR1 LNHNV and CDR2 YYDKDF come from the germline V gene (reference sequence). The CDR3 consists of 16 residues. The CDR3 bases are TGTGCCACCAGCAGAGTCAGCGGGAGTCGATCCTACGAGCAGTACTTC. Amino acid sequence: CATSRVSGSRSYEQYF.